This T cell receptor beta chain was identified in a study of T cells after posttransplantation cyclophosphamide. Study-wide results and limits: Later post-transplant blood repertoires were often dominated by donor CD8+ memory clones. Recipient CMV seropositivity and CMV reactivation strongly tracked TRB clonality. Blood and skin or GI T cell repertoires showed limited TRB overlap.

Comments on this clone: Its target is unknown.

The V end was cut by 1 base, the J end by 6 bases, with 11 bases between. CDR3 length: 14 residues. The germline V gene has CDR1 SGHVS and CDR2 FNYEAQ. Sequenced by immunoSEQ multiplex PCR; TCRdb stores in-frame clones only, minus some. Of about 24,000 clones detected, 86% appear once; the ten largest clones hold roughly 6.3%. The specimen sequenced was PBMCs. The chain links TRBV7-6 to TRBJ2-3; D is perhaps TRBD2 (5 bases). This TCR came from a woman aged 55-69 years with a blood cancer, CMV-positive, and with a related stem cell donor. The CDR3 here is CASSLVPSKDTQYF. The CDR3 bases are TGTGCCAGCAGCTTAGTCCCTAGCAAGGATACGCAGTATTTT.